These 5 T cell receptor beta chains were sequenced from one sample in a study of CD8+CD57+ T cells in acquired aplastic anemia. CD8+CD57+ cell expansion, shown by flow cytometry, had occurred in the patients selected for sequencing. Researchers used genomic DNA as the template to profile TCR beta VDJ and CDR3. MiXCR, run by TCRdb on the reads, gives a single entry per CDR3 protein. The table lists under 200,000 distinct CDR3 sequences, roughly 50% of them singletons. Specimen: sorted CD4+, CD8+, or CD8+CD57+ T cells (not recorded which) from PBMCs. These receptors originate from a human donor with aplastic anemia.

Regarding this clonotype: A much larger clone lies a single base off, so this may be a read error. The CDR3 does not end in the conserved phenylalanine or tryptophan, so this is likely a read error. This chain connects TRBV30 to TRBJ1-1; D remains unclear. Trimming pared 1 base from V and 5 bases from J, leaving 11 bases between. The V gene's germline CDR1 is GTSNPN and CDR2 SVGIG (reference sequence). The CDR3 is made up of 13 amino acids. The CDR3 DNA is TGTGCCTGGAGTGGGTCAGACGGGACTGAAGCTTTCCTT. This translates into CAWSGSDGTEAFL.

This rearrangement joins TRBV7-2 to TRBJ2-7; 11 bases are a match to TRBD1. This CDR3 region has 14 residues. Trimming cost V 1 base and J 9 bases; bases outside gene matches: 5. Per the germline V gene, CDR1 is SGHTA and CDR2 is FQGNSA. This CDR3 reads CASSLGTGGSGQYF. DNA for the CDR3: TGTGCCAGCAGCTTAGGGACAGGGGGCTCCGGGCAGTACTTC.

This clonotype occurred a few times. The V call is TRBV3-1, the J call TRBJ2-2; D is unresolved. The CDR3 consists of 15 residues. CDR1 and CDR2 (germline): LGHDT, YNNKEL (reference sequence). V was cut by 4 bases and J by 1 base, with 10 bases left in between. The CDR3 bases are TGTGCCAGCAGCCCCCCCGGGCGGAACACCGGGGAGCTGTTTTTT. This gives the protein CASSPPGRNTGELFF.

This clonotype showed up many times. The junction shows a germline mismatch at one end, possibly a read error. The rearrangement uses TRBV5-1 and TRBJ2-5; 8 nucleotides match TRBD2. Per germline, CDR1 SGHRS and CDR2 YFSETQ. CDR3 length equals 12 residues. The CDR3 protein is CASSLAGETQYF. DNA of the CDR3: TGTGCCAGCAGCTTAGCGGGGGAGACCCAGTACTTC.

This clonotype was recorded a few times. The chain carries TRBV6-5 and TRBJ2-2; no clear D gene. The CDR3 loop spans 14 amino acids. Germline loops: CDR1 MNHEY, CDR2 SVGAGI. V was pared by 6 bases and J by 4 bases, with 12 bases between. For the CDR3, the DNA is TGTGCCAGCAGAATTTACCAGCGCACCGGGGAGCTGTTTTTT. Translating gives CASRIYQRTGELFF.